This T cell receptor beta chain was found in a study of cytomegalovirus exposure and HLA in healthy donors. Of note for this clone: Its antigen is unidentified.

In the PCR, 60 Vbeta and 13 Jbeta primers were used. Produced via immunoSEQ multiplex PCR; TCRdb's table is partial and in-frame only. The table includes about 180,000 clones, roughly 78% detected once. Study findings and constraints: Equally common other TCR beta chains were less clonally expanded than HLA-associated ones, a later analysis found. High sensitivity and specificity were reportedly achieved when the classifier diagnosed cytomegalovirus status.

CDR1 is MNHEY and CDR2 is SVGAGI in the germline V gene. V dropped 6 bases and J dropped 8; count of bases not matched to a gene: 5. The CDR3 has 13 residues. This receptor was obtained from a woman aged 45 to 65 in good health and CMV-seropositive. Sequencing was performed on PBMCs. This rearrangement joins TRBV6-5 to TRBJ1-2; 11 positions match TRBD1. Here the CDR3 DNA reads TGTGCCAGCAGCAGGACAGGGGGCCCAGGCTACACCTTC. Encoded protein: CASSRTGGPGYTF.